Listed here is a single T cell receptor (beta chain). As yet, its antigen is unknown. The data stem from a study of beta chain features in type 1 diabetes. Reverse transcription of all isolated RNA meant that expressed TCRB transcripts were sequenced. Clones were sequenced by immunoSEQ multiplex PCR, and TCRdb holds only the in-frame ones, with some missing. The sample has around 250,000 clones, about 26% seen once. The V end was cut by 3 bases, the J end by 3 bases, with 18 bases between. The germline V gene has CDR1 MGHRA and CDR2 YSYEKL. The CDR3 consists of 16 residues. Every participating donor gave one draw, a heparinised blood sample averaging about 100 mL. Study outcomes and limitations: In all four CD4+ subsets, TCRB CDR3 length was significantly, moderately reduced in type 1 diabetes. Fewer junction insertions and more nucleotide deletions appeared in type 1 diabetes patients.

The specimen sequenced was central memory CD4+ T cells from blood. The sequence came from a man younger than 45 in good health. V is TRBV4-1 and J is TRBJ2-7, with D possibly matching TRBD1 (6 bases). The CDR3 protein is CASSHSTGTTIYEQYF. DNA for the CDR3: TGCGCCAGCAGCCATTCTACCGGGACAACCATCTACGAGCAGTACTTC.